This T cell receptor beta chain stems from a study of blood T cell repertoires in COVID-19. The table came from immunoSEQ multiplex PCR; TCRdb's copy has only in-frame clones and leaves some out. The data hold more than 80,000 clones, with 72% observed a single time. The CDR3 runs to 14 residues. With 4 bases removed from V and 6 bases from J, the gap between germline ends came to 13 bases. In germline, CDR1 is KGHDR, CDR2 SFDVKD. This clone was observed a few times. The sequence was obtained from a woman in her sixties or seventies in a cohort sampled during active or convalescent COVID-19. Material for sequencing was peripheral blood. V gene TRBV24-1 combines with J gene TRBJ2-3; D is perhaps TRBD2 (6 bases). The CDR3 DNA follows: TGTGCCACCAGTGACCGATCTCGGGGGGATACGCAGTATTTT. Its translation: CATSDRSRGDTQYF.